The clone carrying this T cell receptor beta chain was observed at least ten times. Its antigen remains unknown. Uncontrolled infections, other autoimmune diseases, pregnancy or lactation led to exclusion of patients. Clinical symptoms, serum thyroxine, TRAb, thyroid ultrasound and orbital computed tomography established diagnosis. These data originate in a study of T cells in Graves' hyperthyroidism and ophthalmopathy. Whole-study results and caveats: Researchers found most expanded thyroid clonotypes above 0.001 in blood as well.

The investigators amplified TCR beta CDR3 regions from RNA transcripts. TCR CDR3 regions were first amplified by RT-PCR with HTBI primers. TCRdb analysed the multiplex PCR reads with MiXCR anew, one entry per CDR3 protein. The data contain 480,000 or so distinct CDR3 sequences, approximately 48% of them seen just once; the ten biggest clones take up approximately 44%. V was clipped by 0 bases and J by 5 bases, with 13 bases between them. Germline CDR1 DFQATT, CDR2 SNEGSKA (reference sequence). CDR3 length equals 14 residues. Input material: peripheral blood or thyroid tissue (not recorded which). V is TRBV20-1 and J is TRBJ2-5; a weak D match, TRBD2 (6 bases). This receptor was taken from an adult woman with Graves' disease, either hyperthyroidism or ophthalmopathy (not recorded which). The DNA for the CDR3 is TGCAGTGCTAGAGATCGTCGGGGGAGCGAGACCCAGTACTTC. It encodes CSARDRRGSETQYF.